This TCR beta chain was sequenced during a study of blood T cells in healthy people across ages. General study findings and limits: Long-lived donors exceeded aged donors in naive CD4+ cells and diversity.

The CDR3 consists of 16 residues. Germline V gene lookup returns CDR1 MDHEN and CDR2 SYDVKM. Trimming took 0 bases from V and 7 from J; bases not matched to a gene: 5. Next came a second PCR, run for about 6 to 11 cycles, which used a sample-barcoded 5' primer along with a J-beta primer mix. Each cDNA molecule, via a template-switch adaptor with 12 random nucleotides, was tagged. MiXCR, run by TCRdb on the 5' RACE reads, gives a single entry per CDR3 protein. The sample has 910,000 or so distinct CDR3 sequences, 45% to 60% seen once. The draw of peripheral blood yielded approximately 10 milliliters from each donor. The authors extracted at least 6 micrograms of total RNA per sample. As regards this clonotype: What it binds is unknown.

V and J are TRBV28 and TRBJ2-1; 11 positions agree with TRBD2. The clonotype originates from a woman in her fifties or sixties in good health. The source material was blood. This CDR3 is CASSLWGLADYNEQFF. The CDR3, as DNA: TGTGCCAGCAGTTTATGGGGACTAGCGGATTATAATGAGCAGTTCTTC. Supplemented by reference TRBV28 and TRBJ2-1, the full variable domain reads DVKVTQSSRYLVKRTGEKVFLECVQDMDHENMFWYRQDPGLGLRLIYFSYDVKMKEKGDIPEGYSVSREKKERFSLILESASTNQTSMYLCASSLWGLADYNEQFFGPGTRLTVL.